A single T cell receptor beta chain is shown here with its context. Its antigen is unidentified. This sample was taken from a study of T cell responses to AZD1222 COVID-19 vaccine. Regarding the study as a whole: Females made up more of the donors, who were largely white British, and clonal diversity may have come out too low. Repertoire sampling occurred only after the peak T cell response. At baseline, seropositivity was found in only a handful of AZD1222 recipients.

Recipients boosted at about 4 weeks or about 12 weeks are pooled. Assay: immunoSEQ multiplex PCR; the TCRdb copy retains only in-frame clones and omits some. The top ten hold approximately 1.8% of the sample, which has over 110,000 clones, roughly 88% seen once. This CDR3 is 14 amino acids long. Germline loops: CDR1 KGHDR, CDR2 SFDVKD. Trimming took off 9 bases at V and 3 bases at J, with 14 bases between the two ends. This chain joins TRBV24-1 and TRBJ1-5, with D uncertain. The receptor comes from an adult who received the AZD1222 COVID-19 vaccine. The input for sequencing was peripheral blood, taken 28 days after the second AZD1222 dose. The CDR3 is CATAPEPYNQPQHF. The CDR3 coding sequence is TGTGCCACCGCCCCGGAACCCTACAATCAGCCCCAGCATTTT.